These 18 T cell receptor beta chains were sequenced from one sample in a study of cytomegalovirus exposure and HLA in healthy donors. Use of 60 Vbeta and 13 Jbeta primers characterized the PCR. Some clones are missing from TCRdb's copy, which holds only in-frame ones; the method was immunoSEQ multiplex PCR. The sample includes roughly 150,000 clones, roughly 80% of them seen just once. The source material was PBMCs. Every receptor here comes from a man aged 25 to 45 in good health and CMV-seropositive.

The chain combines TRBV15 with TRBJ2-4; D possibly corresponds to TRBD1 (6 bases). Germline assignment: CDR1 LNHNV and CDR2 YYDKDF (reference sequence). V was trimmed by 2 bases and J by 6 bases, leaving 14 bases between them. The CDR3 has 15 amino acids. In DNA, the CDR3 is TGTGCCACCAGCAGATATGGACAGTCACTAAACATTCAGTACTTC. It specifies CATSRYGQSLNIQYF.

This sequence joins TRBV6-5 and TRBJ2-7; maybe TRBD1 (6 bases). Per germline, CDR1 MNHEY and CDR2 SVGAGI. The V and J ends lost 2 bases and 3 bases respectively, with 11 bases between them. The CDR3 extends over 14 amino acids. The CDR3 region is CASSYRDTHYEQYF. The CDR3 DNA is TGTGCCAGCAGTTACCGGGACACCCACTACGAGCAGTACTTC.

The chain is built from TRBV4-3 and TRBJ2-2, with D uncertain. The CDR3 spans 14 residues. Germline V gives CDR1 LGHNA, CDR2 YSLEER. Trimming took 0 bases from V and 6 from J, leaving 8 bases between them. DNA of the CDR3: TGCGCCAGCAGCCAAGACCCAGGTTCCGGGGAGCTGTTTTTT. Translated, it gives CASSQDPGSGELFF.

The rearrangement links TRBV29-1 to TRBJ2-1, with 9 positions matching TRBD2. Germline-derived CDR1 and CDR2 are SQVTM and ANQGSEA. Trimming took 3 bases from V and 5 from J; bases not matched to a gene: 8. This CDR3 is 15 amino acids long. For the CDR3, the DNA is TGCAGCGTTGATGGCCGACTAGCGGTTAACAATGAGCAGTTCTTC. Protein sequence: CSVDGRLAVNNEQFF.

The chain carries TRBV29-1 and TRBJ1-4; D unclear. Germline CDR1 SQVTM, CDR2 ANQGSEA. CDR3 length equals 13 residues. V lost 6 bases, J lost 7 bases, and 15 bases lay in between. The CDR3, as DNA: TGCAGCGTCCGGAGGGCGTTGGGTGAAAAACTGTTTTTT. This translates into CSVRRALGEKLFF. The entire variable domain, with the rest obtained from reference TRBV29-1 and TRBJ1-4, is as follows: SAVISQKPSRDICQRGTSLTIQCQVDSQVTMMFWYRQQPGQSLTLIATANQGSEATYESGFVIDKFPISRPNLTFSTLTVSNMSPEDSSIYLCSVRRALGEKLFFGSGTQLSVL.

The genes are TRBV11-3 and TRBJ2-1; 11 positions agree with TRBD2. Germline CDR1 is SGHNT and CDR2 is YENEEA. CDR3 length: 15 residues. V lost 3 bases and J lost 8; bases outside the gene matches: 6. The CDR3 sequence is CASSFSSGRFDEQFF. For the CDR3, the DNA is TGTGCCAGCAGCTTTTCTAGCGGGAGGTTCGATGAGCAGTTCTTC.

The chain couples TRBV7-6 to TRBJ1-1; 8 bases are a match to TRBD1. Germline-derived CDR1 and CDR2 are SGHVS and FNYEAQ. The V gene end was trimmed by 5 bases and the J gene end by 0 bases; junction bases not matched to a gene: 8. The length of the CDR3 is 16 residues. The CDR3 spells CASSEWRTGMNTEAFF. The CDR3, as DNA: TGTGCCAGCAGCGAATGGAGGACAGGGATGAACACTGAAGCTTTCTTT.

The chain links TRBV6-6 to TRBJ2-2; TRBD2 matches 12 bases. The CDR3 runs 16 residues. Germline values: CDR1 MNHNY, CDR2 SVGAGI (reference sequence). V was pared by 2 bases and J by 5 bases, with 3 bases of the junction left unmatched. The CDR3 DNA sequence: TGTGCCAGCAGTTACCCGGGGACTAGCGGGACCGGGGAGCTGTTTTTT. Residues: CASSYPGTSGTGELFF.

The V gene is TRBV29-1, the J gene TRBJ2-3; 8 bases align to TRBD2. V lost 6 bases to trimming and J lost 0 bases; unmatched junction nucleotides: 8. Per germline, CDR1 SQVTM and CDR2 ANQGSEA. The CDR3 is 15 amino acids. The CDR3 nucleotides read TGCAGCGTCGTAGGTAGCGGGACAAGCACAGATACGCAGTATTTT. It yields the protein CSVVGSGTSTDTQYF.

CDR3 DNA sequence: TGTGCCAGCAGGGCACAGATTGATGGTCAGCCCCAGCATTTT. It yields the protein CASRAQIDGQPQHF. This sequence joins TRBV27 and TRBJ1-5; D not resolved. V was shortened by 6 bases and J by 6 bases, with 15 bases between the two germline ends. Looked up from germline, CDR1 is MNHEY and CDR2 is SMNVEV (reference sequence). The CDR3 spans 14 residues.

The sample holds one count of this clone. The chain links TRBV30 to TRBJ1-5, with TRBD1 as a possible D gene (6 bases). Trimming shortened V by 7 bases and J by 0 bases, and 16 bases separated the two germline ends. The CDR3 length is 15 residues. Germline V CDR1 and CDR2: GTSNPN, SVGIG (reference sequence). The CDR3: CASHYRDLSNQPQHF. The CDR3 DNA reads as TGTGCCTCACACTACAGGGATCTTAGCAATCAGCCCCAGCATTTT.

The chain combines TRBV4-1 with TRBJ2-1; TRBD2 matches at 12 bases. After removal of 3 bases from V and 8 bases from J, the junction contained 8 bases not matched to a gene. The CDR3 covers 16 residues. CDR1 is MGHRA and CDR2 is YSYEKL in the germline V gene. The CDR3 nucleotides are TGCGCCAGCAGCCATCCTCTAGCGGGGGGGCGCGATGAGCAGTTCTTC. The encoded protein is CASSHPLAGGRDEQFF.

This chain connects TRBV5-1 to TRBJ1-1, with D tentatively TRBD1 (5 bases). V lost 5 bases and J 1 base, leaving 9 bases between the germline ends. The germline gives CDR1 SGHRS, CDR2 YFSETQ. This CDR3 is 13 amino acids long. The CDR3 nucleotides are TGCGCCAGCAGGGGGACTCCGAACACTGAAGCTTTCTTT. Translation: CASRGTPNTEAFF.

The rearrangement uses TRBV7-9 and TRBJ1-1; no firm D call. CDR3 size: 14 residues. V was shortened by 2 bases and J by 4 bases, with 11 bases between the two germline ends. Germline V CDR1 and CDR2: SEHNR, FQNEAQ (reference sequence). The CDR3 DNA is TGTGCCAGCAGCTTACCGAGTGTTCTCACTGAAGCTTTCTTT. This encodes CASSLPSVLTEAFF.

The V and J genes are TRBV28 and TRBJ1-5; D not resolved. The CDR3 runs to 15 residues. Germline V CDR1 and CDR2: MDHEN, SYDVKM. V lost 2 bases to trimming and J lost 2 bases, with 10 bases between them. The CDR3 region is CASSLQTRGNQPQHF. The DNA for the CDR3 is TGTGCCAGCAGTTTACAAACCCGCGGCAATCAGCCCCAGCATTTT.

Remarks on this clone: Compared with germline, one end of the junction differs, possibly owing to a read error. The chain carries TRBV4-1 and TRBJ1-5, with D uncertain. The CDR3 is 15 residues long. The germline V gene has CDR1 MGHRA and CDR2 YSYEKL. The CDR3, as DNA: TGCGCCAGCAGCCGGGGAGGCAATAGCGATCAGCCCCAGCATTTT. It encodes CASSRGGNSDQPQHF.

The chain combines TRBV19 with TRBJ2-3, with a weak D call TRBD2 (5 bases). Germline loops: CDR1 LNHDA, CDR2 SQIVND (reference sequence). This CDR3 is 14 amino acids long. V lost 6 bases, J lost 4 bases, and 14 bases lay in between. Written as DNA, the CDR3 is TGTGCCAGTAGCGTACTAGTTAGGGCAGATACGCAGTATTTT. This sequence encodes CASSVLVRADTQYF.

Note on this clone: The sample holds other DNA sequences that translate to the same CDR3. The chain uses TRBV6-4 and TRBJ2-3; 13 bases are shared with TRBD2. The CDR3 extends over 16 amino acids. Germline CDR1 is MRHNA and CDR2 is SNTAGT. Losses at the gene ends were 6 bases for V and 6 bases for J; bases not matched to a gene: 9. CDR3 region: CASSSGLAGDTDTQYF. CDR3 coding DNA: TGTGCCAGCAGCTCCGGACTAGCGGGGGACACGGATACGCAGTATTTT.